Sequencing of this T cell receptor beta chain was carried out in a study of beta chain features in type 1 diabetes. Whole-study context: Sorted cell examination encompassed approximately 98,000,000 cells across all samples. Overall study findings and caveats: VDJ junctions sequenced from type 1 diabetes patients showed fewer insertions and more deletions.

Deletions cut 4 bases from V and 7 bases from J, with 10 bases between. This CDR3 has 13 amino acids. In germline, CDR1 is SGHVS, CDR2 FQNEAQ. This clone appeared once. Its antigen is still unknown. Since all of the isolated RNA was reverse transcribed, expressed TCRB transcripts were what got sequenced. Assay used: immunoSEQ multiplex PCR; TCRdb lists only in-frame clones, some missing. The data contain 330,000 or so clones, 13% to 15% of them singletons. The chain employs TRBV7-8 and TRBJ1-4; D unclear. This clonotype was obtained from a man younger than 45 in good health. Material for sequencing was central memory CD4+ T cells from blood. The CDR3: CASSWGSGEKLFF. DNA for the CDR3: TGTGCCAGCAGCTGGGGATCTGGTGAAAAACTGTTTTTT.